These 32 T cell receptor beta chains were sequenced from one sample in a study of blood T cell repertoires in COVID-19. The repertoire was sequenced with immunoSEQ multiplex PCR; TCRdb's copy has only in-frame clones and lacks some. The table lists 35,000 to 50,000 clones, approximately 90% of them singletons. Sequencing used peripheral blood. These TCRs come from a human donor in a cohort sampled during active COVID-19.

The chain is built from TRBV19 and TRBJ2-3; a weak D match, TRBD2 (6 bases). The CDR3 is 15 residues long. Trimming cost V 1 base and J 4 bases, with 12 bases left between them. Germline V lookup: CDR1 LNHDA, CDR2 SQIVND (reference sequence). The CDR3 reads CASSIGTGAADTQYF. The CDR3 DNA reads as TGTGCCAGTAGTATAGGGACGGGAGCGGCAGATACGCAGTATTTT.

This clone appeared a single time. This chain links TRBV9 with TRBJ2-7; 9 bases match TRBD2. The CDR3 consists of 15 residues. Germline CDR1 SGDLS, CDR2 YYNGEE. Trimming took 0 bases from V and 3 from J; bases not matched to a gene: 4. In DNA, the CDR3 is TGTGCCAGCAGCGTAGAAATTAGCGGGGGCTACGAGCAGTACTTC. Its translation: CASSVEISGGYEQYF.

The rearrangement joins TRBV7-6 to TRBJ2-2; D is perhaps TRBD1 (6 bases). The V gene lost 4 bases and the J gene lost 3 bases, with 18 bases spanning the gap. Germline V CDR1 and CDR2: SGHVS, FNYEAQ. The CDR3 spans 17 residues. The chain's CDR3 is CASSSIPSGQDTGELFF. In DNA, the CDR3 is TGTGCCAGCAGCTCGATACCATCGGGACAAGACACCGGGGAGCTGTTTTTT.

J is TRBJ1-6 and V is TRBV6-1, with TRBD1 as a possible D gene (6 bases). The germline V gene has CDR1 MNHNS and CDR2 SASEGT. Between the trimmed V and J ends, which lost 4 bases and 4 bases, there was a span of 17 bases. The CDR3 loop spans 17 amino acids. CDR3 in DNA: TGTGCCAGCAGTGGGGGCCGACAGGCCGTTTATAATTCACCCCTCCACTTT. Translation: CASSGGRQAVYNSPLHF.

This clone was seen once. The chain uses TRBV5-1 and TRBJ2-5, with D unresolved. The length of the CDR3 is 15 residues. CDR1 is SGHRS, CDR2 YFSETQ, per germline. The V end lost 6 bases, the J end lost 4 bases, and 19 bases lay between the germline ends. CDR3 amino acids: CASTMGTRVGETQYF. The DNA for the CDR3 is TGCGCCAGCACCATGGGTACCCGGGTCGGAGAGACCCAGTACTTC.

DNA for the CDR3: TGTGCCAGCAGCCAAGAGCCGGGGGGGCCTAGGCCCTACAATGAGCAGTTCTTC. Its translation: CASSQEPGGPRPYNEQFF. The chain is built from TRBV4-2 and TRBJ2-1; 8 bases map to TRBD2. Per germline, CDR1 LGHNA and CDR2 YNFKEQ. V shed 0 bases, J shed 2 bases, and the junction held 9 bases outside the gene matches. There are 18 residues in the CDR3.

The rearrangement joins TRBV10-2 to TRBJ2-3; TRBD2 matches at 8 bases. V shed 7 bases, J shed 4 bases, and the junction held 7 bases outside the gene matches. CDR3 length equals 14 residues. Germline assignment: CDR1 WSHSY and CDR2 SAAADI. This CDR3 is CASKERGPPDTQYF. The DNA for the CDR3 is TGCGCCAGCAAGGAGCGGGGGCCCCCAGATACGCAGTATTTT.

This chain uses TRBV7-2 with TRBJ1-1, with a possible D match to TRBD1 (5 bases). V was pared by 2 bases and J by 8 bases, with 12 bases between. Germline V gene data show CDR1 as SGHTA and CDR2 as FQGNSA. CDR3 length: 13 residues. The CDR3 reads CASSLLLWTEAFF. The CDR3 DNA sequence: TGTGCCAGCAGCTTACTGTTGTGGACAGAAGCTTTCTTT.

This rearrangement joins TRBV4-1 to TRBJ1-1; D not certain. Germline lookup yields CDR1 MGHRA and CDR2 YSYEKL. V dropped 0 bases and J dropped 1 base, with 6 bases sitting between them. The CDR3 totals 14 residues. The CDR3 here is CASSQESRNTEAFF. DNA for the CDR3: TGCGCCAGCAGCCAAGAGTCCAGGAACACTGAAGCTTTCTTT.

The V gene is TRBV9, the J gene TRBJ2-3; 10 positions match TRBD1. V dropped 0 bases and J dropped 2; count of bases not matched to a gene: 6. CDR3 length equals 17 residues. Germline assignment: CDR1 SGDLS and CDR2 YYNGEE. The CDR3 region has the DNA TGTGCCAGCAGCGTAGTATCGGGACAGGGGCCCACAGATACGCAGTATTTT. Residues: CASSVVSGQGPTDTQYF.

The rearrangement joins TRBV24-1 to TRBJ2-1; D is possibly TRBD2 (6 bases). The CDR3 covers 12 residues. The germline V and J ends were trimmed by 0 bases and 11 bases, with 7 bases remaining between them. CDR1 and CDR2 from the germline V gene are KGHDR and SFDVKD. Here the CDR3 DNA reads TGTGCCACCAGTGATTTGCGGGGGAAGCAGTTCTTC. Protein: CATSDLRGKQFF.

V and J are TRBV10-3 and TRBJ1-6; D is undetermined. CDR1 and CDR2 (germline): ENHRY, SYGVKD. Trimming shortened V by 6 bases and J by 0 bases, and 21 bases separated the two germline ends. This CDR3 has 19 amino acids. The CDR3 nucleotides read TGTGCCATCAGCACCAACCCGCGGACTACAGCCTCCTATAATTCACCCCTCCACTTT. Its protein product is CAISTNPRTTASYNSPLHF.

The chain carries TRBV30 and TRBJ2-1, with a possible D match to TRBD1 (6 bases). The CDR3 totals 19 residues. Trimming removed 4 bases from V and 4 bases from J, with 29 bases in between. Per the germline V gene, CDR1 is GTSNPN and CDR2 is SVGIG (reference sequence). CDR3 DNA sequence: TGTGCCTGGAATCGAGTGGGCAGGTGGAAGCTAGGGGGTTACAATGAGCAGTTCTTC. Residues: CAWNRVGRWKLGGYNEQFF.

The CDR3 sequence: CASNRGSGANVLTF. The CDR3, as DNA: TGTGCCAGCAATCGGGGCTCTGGGGCCAACGTCCTGACTTTC. This sequence joins TRBV4-2 and TRBJ2-6, with a possible D match to TRBD2 (5 bases). The V end lost 7 bases, the J end lost 0 bases, and 7 bases lay between the germline ends. Germline CDR1 is LGHNA and CDR2 is YNFKEQ. The CDR3 sequence is 14 residues long.

The chain links TRBV15 to TRBJ2-1, with 10 positions matching TRBD1. The CDR3 loop spans 14 amino acids. V gave up 6 bases and J gave up 8 bases; unmatched junction bases: 7. Germline CDR1 reads LNHNV; CDR2 reads YYDKDF (reference sequence). The CDR3 bases are TGTGCCACCAGTTTGGGACAGGGGTACCATGAGCAGTTCTTC. Its translation: CATSLGQGYHEQFF.

This chain links TRBV5-4 with TRBJ1-2; D remains ambiguous. The germline V gene encodes CDR1 SGHNT and CDR2 YYREEE (reference sequence). V was trimmed by 4 bases and J by 7 bases, leaving 14 bases between them. The CDR3 runs to 13 residues. The DNA of the CDR3 is TGTGCCAGCAGCCCGCGGGGAGGGTTTGGCTACACCTTC. Its protein product is CASSPRGGFGYTF. The variable domain in full, with the rest retrieved from reference TRBV5-4 and TRBJ1-2, is ETGVTQSPTHLIKTRGQQVTLRCSSQSGHNTVSWYQQALGQGPQFIFQYYREEENGRGNFPPRFSGLQFPNYSSELNVNALELDDSALYLCASSPRGGFGYTFGSGTRLTVV.

This clone was seen only a few times. The chain is built from TRBV5-1 and TRBJ1-6, with D tentatively TRBD1 (5 bases). Trimming removed 4 bases from V and 8 bases from J, with 19 bases in between. CDR1 is SGHRS and CDR2 is YFSETQ in the germline V gene. The CDR3 length is 16 residues. For the CDR3, the DNA is TGCGCCAGCAGCCGAACACAGGTTGGGCCTGATTCACCCCTCCACTTT. Protein sequence: CASSRTQVGPDSPLHF.

The chain links TRBV15 to TRBJ2-1, with a possible D match to TRBD1 (6 bases). Trimming removed 2 bases at V and 8 bases at J, with 16 bases between. Germline CDR1 reads LNHNV; CDR2 reads YYDKDF (reference sequence). CDR3 length: 15 residues. This CDR3 reads CATSRITSGADEQFF. The CDR3 coding sequence is TGTGCCACCAGCAGAATTACATCAGGGGCGGATGAGCAGTTCTTC.

This clone was detected a few times. This chain connects TRBV6-4 to TRBJ2-2; 7 bases line up with TRBD1. Germline loops: CDR1 MRHNA, CDR2 SNTAGT. The CDR3 extends over 14 amino acids. Losses at the gene ends were 0 bases for V and 7 bases for J; bases not matched to a gene: 2. The CDR3 bases are TGTGCCAGCAGTGACTCGAGGGACAGCGGGGAGCTGTTTTTT. Amino acid sequence: CASSDSRDSGELFF.

The chain recombines TRBV11-2 with TRBJ1-1; no clear D gene. The V end was cut by 0 bases, the J end by 3 bases, with 5 bases between. CDR3 length: 13 residues. CDR1 and CDR2 (germline): SGHAT, FQNNGV. CDR3 in DNA: TGTGCCAGCAGCTTAGATAAGCACACTGAAGCTTTCTTT. Protein: CASSLDKHTEAFF.

This chain uses TRBV7-9 with TRBJ1-2; D uncertain. The CDR3 is 14 residues long. Germline CDR1 is SEHNR and CDR2 is FQNEAQ (reference sequence). V was shortened by 1 base and J by 4 bases, with 10 bases between the two germline ends. The CDR3 bases are TGTGCCAGCAGCTTAGGGGCACCTACCTATGGCTACACCTTC. This encodes CASSLGAPTYGYTF.

V is TRBV10-3 and J is TRBJ1-1, with 7 bases aligning to TRBD1. There are 13 residues in the CDR3. V shed 5 bases, J shed 6 bases, and the junction held 6 bases outside the gene matches. Germline CDR1 reads ENHRY; CDR2 reads SYGVKD. CDR3 amino acids: CAISLPGQSEAFF. The CDR3 nucleotides are TGTGCCATCAGTCTACCGGGACAGTCTGAAGCTTTCTTT.

The chain links TRBV25-1 to TRBJ2-3, with 9 bases aligning to TRBD1. This CDR3 spans 18 amino acids. Germline assignment: CDR1 MGHDK and CDR2 SYGVNS. V dropped 4 bases and J dropped 2; count of bases not matched to a gene: 13. The CDR3 spells CASSAWTGEMKDTDTQYF. The DNA of the CDR3 is TGTGCCAGCAGTGCTTGGACAGGGGAGATGAAAGACACAGATACGCAGTATTTT.

J is TRBJ2-1 and V is TRBV9; D possibly corresponds to TRBD2 (7 bases). The CDR3 runs 15 residues. V was trimmed by 3 bases and J by 5 bases, leaving 15 bases between them. Germline-derived CDR1 and CDR2 are SGDLS and YYNGEE. The CDR3 loop is CASSGGGSGHNEQFF. The CDR3 DNA follows: TGTGCCAGCAGCGGAGGGGGTAGCGGGCACAATGAGCAGTTCTTC. The variable domain in full, completed from reference TRBV9 and TRBJ2-1, reads DSGVTQTPKHLITATGQRVTLRCSPRSGDLSVYWYQQSLDQGLQFLIQYYNGEERAKGNILERFSAQQFPDLHSELNLSSLELGDSALYFCASSGGGSGHNEQFFGPGTRLTVL.

The gene calls are TRBV4-1 and TRBJ2-2; D unresolved. Germline loops: CDR1 MGHRA, CDR2 YSYEKL. V lost 1 base and J 6 bases, leaving 3 bases between the germline ends. CDR3 length equals 12 residues. The CDR3 loop reads CASSQAAGELFF. CDR3 nucleotide sequence: TGCGCCAGCAGCCAAGCGGCCGGGGAGCTGTTTTTT.

This clone appeared once. This chain links TRBV10-3 with TRBJ2-3, with D possibly matching TRBD2 (7 bases). Deletions cut 10 bases from V and 0 bases from J, with 14 bases between. The CDR3 sequence is 14 residues long. CDR1 ENHRY and CDR2 SYGVKD come from the germline V gene. As DNA, the CDR3 is TGTGCCAACCGGGGGGCGGGGAGCACAGATACGCAGTATTTT. Amino acids: CANRGAGSTDTQYF.

The count of this clone is one. The rearrangement joins TRBV4-1 to TRBJ2-3, with a weak D call TRBD1 (7 bases). There are 17 residues in the CDR3. The germline V gene encodes CDR1 MGHRA and CDR2 YSYEKL. The ends were cut back, 2 bases at V and 1 base at J, with 16 bases in the middle. CDR3 sequence reads: CASSQPTRGARTDTQYF. As DNA, the CDR3 is TGCGCCAGCAGCCAACCCACCAGGGGGGCCCGCACAGATACGCAGTATTTT.

Concerning this clone: Different DNA sequences within this sample yield the same CDR3. J is TRBJ1-1 and V is TRBV9; 7 bases match TRBD1. The CDR3 runs to 15 residues. V shed 2 bases and J 1 base; nucleotides not matched to a gene: 5. From germline, CDR1 is SGDLS and CDR2 YYNGEE. The CDR3, as DNA: TGTGCCAGCAGCGTCCAGGGGGTGAGGAACACTGAAGCTTTCTTT. It translates to CASSVQGVRNTEAFF.

The chain carries TRBV4-2 and TRBJ1-2, with 7 positions matching TRBD1. Germline lookup yields CDR1 LGHNA and CDR2 YNFKEQ. This CDR3 contains 13 residues. The junction had 10 bases not matched to a gene; V was cut back by 7 bases and J by 8 bases. The CDR3 reads CASTLDREDGYTF. The CDR3, as DNA: TGTGCCAGCACCCTAGACAGGGAAGACGGCTACACCTTC.

This clone appeared a single time. The chain uses TRBV28 and TRBJ2-7, with 7 bases fitting TRBD1. CDR3 length: 16 residues. Trimming took 3 bases from V and 2 from J; bases not matched to a gene: 10. Germline V gene sequence: CDR1 MDHEN, CDR2 SYDVKM. CDR3 bases: TGTGCCAGCAGTTTCTACAAAGGGGGCGCCCCCTACGAGCAGTACTTC. It specifies CASSFYKGGAPYEQYF.

The chain is built from TRBV5-1 and TRBJ2-1, with TRBD2 as a possible D gene (5 bases). V was trimmed by 0 bases and J by 9 bases, leaving 7 bases between them. The CDR3 has 12 amino acids. Germline CDR1 is SGHRS and CDR2 is YFSETQ. CDR3 sequence (DNA): TGCGCCAGCAGCTTGGGCCGGGGTGAGCAGTTCTTC. Residues: CASSLGRGEQFF.

The chain is built from TRBV28 and TRBJ1-5; a possible D gene is TRBD1 (5 bases). There are 16 residues in the CDR3. Trimming stripped 2 bases from V and 0 bases from J, with 11 bases between. Germline V CDR1 and CDR2: MDHEN, SYDVKM. The CDR3 DNA is TGTGCCAGCAGTTTAATTGGGAGGGGTAGCAATCAGCCCCAGCATTTT. This gives the protein CASSLIGRGSNQPQHF.